The present T cell receptor beta chain was sequenced within a study of cytomegalovirus exposure and HLA in healthy donors (TCRdb year 2017). Study-wide context: The approximately 710 repertoires of the first cohort and the approximately 110 validation repertoires were produced on the same platform, according to a later analysis. A separate validation cohort of 100 to 150 different subjects was used in addition to the approximately 700-subject first cohort. To predict cytomegalovirus infection status, the study combined high-throughput TCR immunosequencing, statistical association of individual TCRs with disease status, and machine learning. The study aimed to test whether cataloging public T cell receptors could reveal signatures of past pathogen exposure.

Libraries were made using the immunoSEQ multiplex PCR assay. From the authors' description of their analysis: A statistical classification framework was developed to diagnose cytomegalovirus status using the catalog of TCR beta chain sequences. TCRdb took this table from immuneACCESS and kept in-frame rearrangements with V and J called. Such tables lack part of the clones; where checked against another copy, unresolved V genes explain under half of the gap, and the rest is unexplained. V, J and clone size are taken as reported in that table, and D and trimming were inferred from the DNA itself. Within this sample are about 220,000 clones, with over 80% of them counted one time only. More than 0.85% of the sample is held by the ten biggest clonotypes. General conclusions and limits of the study: A total of 164 TCR beta chains were listed by the study as associated with cytomegalovirus. In both the original and validation cohorts, the classifier was reported to diagnose cytomegalovirus status with high specificity and sensitivity. According to the authors, the approach could potentially be generalized to other disease states and immunological phenotypes. A later analysis had no HLA typing for the validation cohort, so co-occurrence there was scored across all 110 or so repertoires. While some public TCRs were present in many individuals, most TCR sequences turned up only very rarely across donors. A later analysis found that TCRs clustered in the first cohort also tended to co-occur in the approximately 120 validation repertoires, with about 94% of cluster scores above 0. A few of the identified cytomegalovirus-associated TCR beta chains were confirmed in vitro to be specific for cytomegalovirus antigens.

As encoded in the germline V gene, CDR1 is SGHTA while CDR2 is FQGNSA. From its cysteine to its phenylalanine, the CDR3 spans 13 amino acids. Of all the DNA, just the CDR3 is kept, 39 bases in frame from base 1. The junction carries 5 bases between V and J, which are trimmed by 4 bases and 1 base respectively. About this clone itself: No antigen is known for it. Base qualities are missing; no much larger clone stands one base away.

Donors formed part of the validation cohort, which comprised about 130 subjects and was distinct from the first cohort of 670 or so subjects. Recombination connected TRBV7-2 to TRBJ1-5, with the D segment identity uncertain. The source material was PBMCs. The TCR was taken from a woman between 18 and 29 years old in good health and CMV-seronegative. For the CDR3, the sequence is CASSSQSNQPQHF. The sequenced DNA is TGTGCCAGCAGCTCACAAAGCAATCAGCCCCAGCATTTT. Supplemented by the reference TRBV7-2 and TRBJ1-5 proteins around the CDR3, the complete variable domain is GAGVSQSPSNKVTEKGKDVELRCDPISGHTALYWYRQSLGQGLEFLIYFQGNSAPDKSGLPSDRFSAERTGGSVSTLTIQRTQQEDSAVYLCASSSQSNQPQHFGDGTRLSIL.